This T cell receptor (beta chain) was captured in a study of post-analysis software for immune sequencing data. Study as a whole: Courses of disease covered relapsing-remitting, secondary progressive and progressive-relapsing multiple sclerosis. Points from the study as a whole: The F measure placed samples prepared in the same batch into strongly shared clusters. With TRBV5-6, TRBV5-1 and TRBV20-1 included, about 5 TRBV segments were more frequent in patients than in controls.

Regarding this clonotype: The antigen remains unidentified.

The TCR beta cDNA libraries carried unique molecular identifiers. With about 0.85 to 10 million T cells as the source, a few hundred thousand cDNA molecules resulted. From the PCR reads, TCRdb called clonotypes with MiXCR, one entry per CDR3 protein. The profile shows more than 500,000 distinct CDR3 sequences, around 36% of them singletons. The germline CDR1 and CDR2 sequences are DFQATT and SNEGSKA (reference sequence). Trimming removed 1 base at V and 4 bases at J, with 13 bases between. This CDR3 comprises 14 residues. The specimen sequenced was blood. The sequence was collected from a girl younger than 18 with multiple sclerosis. This rearrangement joins TRBV20-1 to TRBJ1-2; D is unclear. The CDR3 protein is CSARVTLGPYGYTF. The CDR3 bases are TGCAGTGCTAGAGTGACCCTTGGCCCCTATGGCTACACCTTC.